These 31 T cell receptor beta chains were all obtained from the same sample, sequenced in a study of vaccination effects on CD4 cells after COVID-19. Sequencing followed a ViraFEST assay step that expanded antigen-specific CD4+ T cells with viral peptide pools. Culture lasted 10 days before CD4+ T cell isolation. All study participants received two doses of BNT162b2 or mRNA-1273 vaccine. Their antigen targets remain unknown. Using immunoSEQ multiplex PCR, the repertoire was profiled, and TCRdb retains in-frame clones only, with some absent. The sample lists 30,000 to 35,000 clones; roughly four fifths were seen once. Source: CD4+ T cells from PBMCs cultured with HCoV-NL63 spike peptides, taken after COVID-19 vaccination. The receptors were sampled from a human donor who received a COVID-19 vaccine. Some clones in this sample may be carry-over from other donors' samples.

The chain combines TRBV7-9 with TRBJ2-3; TRBD1 agrees at 8 bases. With V trimmed by 5 bases and J by 3 bases, 10 bases remained unmatched. The CDR3 spans 16 residues. Germline CDR1 SEHNR, CDR2 FQNEAQ (reference sequence). The CDR3 is CASSIQTGEGTDTQYF. The CDR3 region has the DNA TGTGCCAGCAGCATACAGACAGGGGAAGGGACAGATACGCAGTATTTT.

The gene calls are TRBV7-2 and TRBJ1-6, with 7 nucleotides matching TRBD1. V lost 5 bases to trimming and J lost 14 bases; unmatched junction nucleotides: 9. CDR3 length equals 13 residues. Germline V gene data show CDR1 as SGHTA and CDR2 as FQGNSA. CDR3 in amino acids: CASSQWDSLTLHF. The CDR3 DNA sequence: TGTGCCAGCAGCCAATGGGACAGTTTAACCCTCCACTTT.

Here the CDR3 reads CASSLGFQETQYF. The CDR3 DNA is TGTGCCAGCAGCTTAGGCTTCCAAGAGACCCAGTACTTC. This chain joins TRBV11-1 and TRBJ2-5; D is undetermined. With 1 base removed from V and 1 base from J, the gap between germline ends came to 4 bases. The germline gives CDR1 SGHAT, CDR2 FQDESV (reference sequence). The CDR3 consists of 13 residues.

The V call is TRBV18, the J call TRBJ1-2; the match to TRBD1 covers 8 bases. Per germline, CDR1 KGHSH and CDR2 LQKENI. The junction had 8 bases not matched to a gene; V was cut back by 4 bases and J by 7 bases. This CDR3 is built from 14 residues. CDR3 in amino acids: CASSQGQGGSGYTF. The CDR3 nucleotides read TGTGCCAGCTCACAAGGACAGGGCGGTAGTGGCTACACCTTC.

This clone is a singleton in its sample. The chain uses TRBV13 and TRBJ1-3; D possibly corresponds to TRBD1 (5 bases). The CDR3 is made up of 15 amino acids. Germline lookup yields CDR1 PRHDT and CDR2 FYEKMQ (reference sequence). Trimming removed 6 bases at V and 0 bases at J, with 12 bases between. In nucleotides, the CDR3 is TGTGCCAGCAGACGCATCGGGGGCTCTGGAAACACCATATATTTT. This sequence encodes CASRRIGGSGNTIYF.

This clone has only one observation. V usage is TRBV6-5 and J usage is TRBJ2-3; D gene uncertain. The V and J ends lost 7 bases and 2 bases respectively, with 7 bases between them. The germline gives CDR1 MNHEY, CDR2 SVGAGI. The CDR3 is made up of 12 amino acids. In nucleotides, the CDR3 is TGTGCCAGCATGGGCACCACAGATACGCAGTATTTT. This translates into CASMGTTDTQYF.

The V gene is TRBV24-1, the J gene TRBJ2-2, with 7 bases that match TRBD1. Germline values: CDR1 KGHDR, CDR2 SFDVKD. CDR3 length: 18 amino acids. With 6 bases clipped from V and 0 bases from J, the junction kept 12 bases outside the gene matches. The DNA for the CDR3 is TGTGCCACCAGTACGCCGGGACAGACTGCCACGAACACCGGGGAGCTGTTTTTT. It specifies CATSTPGQTATNTGELFF.

The rearrangement uses TRBV27 and TRBJ2-3, with D uncertain. The germline CDR1 and CDR2 sequences are MNHEY and SMNVEV (reference sequence). V was shortened by 3 bases and J by 2 bases, with 6 bases between the two germline ends. CDR3 length equals 13 residues. The CDR3 nucleotides are TGTGCCAGCAGTTTGACGTACACAGATACGCAGTATTTT. Encoded protein: CASSLTYTDTQYF.

The rearrangement links TRBV14 to TRBJ1-2, with D uncertain. CDR1 and CDR2 (germline): SGHDN, FVKESK. V lost 0 bases and J lost 4, with 6 bases in between. The CDR3 spans 13 residues. CDR3 sequence reads: CASSQDRTYGYTF. In nucleotides, the CDR3 is TGTGCCAGCAGCCAAGATAGGACCTATGGCTACACCTTC.

The V call is TRBV29-1, the J call TRBJ1-1; D possibly corresponds to TRBD1 (6 bases). Germline assignment: CDR1 SQVTM and CDR2 ANQGSEA. Trimming took 3 bases from V and 5 from J, leaving 10 bases between them. This CDR3 has 12 amino acids. CDR3 coding DNA: TGCAGCGTTGACCCGGGGGCTACTGAAGCTTTCTTT. It is translated as CSVDPGATEAFF.

This clone was seen only a few times. J is TRBJ2-2 and V is TRBV2; D is possibly TRBD1 or TRBD2 (6 bases each). The V and J ends lost 11 bases and 2 bases respectively, with 18 bases between them. The CDR3 loop spans 15 amino acids. Germline loops: CDR1 SNHLY, CDR2 FYNNEI. The CDR3 DNA reads as TGTGCCTCCCAACCGGGGGCAGTAAACACCGGGGAGCTGTTTTTT. Translated: CASQPGAVNTGELFF.

This clone occurred a few times. This CDR3 is CASSPWTGFTGELFF. For the CDR3, the DNA is TGTGCCAGCAGCCCGTGGACAGGGTTCACCGGGGAGCTGTTTTTT. The V gene is TRBV7-3, the J gene TRBJ2-2, with 8 positions matching TRBD1. The CDR3 runs to 15 residues. Germline CDR1 SGHTA, CDR2 FQGTGA. V lost 5 bases, J lost 4 bases, and 6 bases stayed unmatched.

This clone was observed a few times. The V call is TRBV24-1, the J call TRBJ1-5; D is unresolved. This CDR3 region has 14 residues. V lost 4 bases, J lost 7 bases, and 13 bases lay in between. Germline lookup yields CDR1 KGHDR and CDR2 SFDVKD. For the CDR3, the DNA is TGTGCCACCAGTGACGGCATGATAACGCAGCCCCAGCATTTT. Translation gives CATSDGMITQPQHF.

The rearrangement links TRBV2 to TRBJ1-5; the D is unclear. The V end was cut by 6 bases, the J end by 2 bases, with 11 bases between. CDR3 length equals 14 residues. The germline V gene has CDR1 SNHLY and CDR2 FYNNEI. The CDR3 nucleotides are TGTGCCAGCAGGCCAACCACTGGCAATCAGCCCCAGCATTTT. It specifies CASRPTTGNQPQHF.

This CDR3 is CASSFDLAGGRFF. CDR3 in DNA: TGTGCCAGCAGTTTTGACCTAGCGGGGGGTCGGTTCTTC. V and J are TRBV5-4 and TRBJ2-1; 11 bases align to TRBD2. Germline trimming cut 5 bases from V and 15 bases from J; bases unmatched to any gene: 10. CDR1 and CDR2 from the germline V gene are SGHNT and YYREEE (reference sequence). CDR3 length: 13 residues. Filled out from reference TRBV5-4 and TRBJ2-1, the complete variable domain reads ETGVTQSPTHLIKTRGQQVTLRCSSQSGHNTVSWYQQALGQGPQFIFQYYREEENGRGNFPPRFSGLQFPNYSSELNVNALELDDSALYLCASSFDLAGGRFFGPGTRLTVL.

This chain uses TRBV12-3 or TRBV12-4 with TRBJ2-5, with 7 bases identical to TRBD2. The CDR3 covers 13 residues. The V gene end was trimmed by 5 bases and the J gene end by 2 bases; junction bases not matched to a gene: 2. CDR3 sequence: CASSRGVQETQYF. The DNA for the CDR3 is TGTGCCAGCAGTCGGGGGGTTCAAGAGACCCAGTACTTC.

The chain has TRBV19 and TRBJ2-2; 7 nucleotides line up with TRBD1. The CDR3 is 18 residues long. With 0 bases clipped from V and 7 bases from J, the junction kept 14 bases outside the gene matches. Germline assignment: CDR1 LNHDA and CDR2 SQIVND (reference sequence). The DNA of the CDR3 is TGTGCCAGTAGTATAGAGGTTCGGGGCAGGGGGAGAGGCGGGGAGCTGTTTTTT. It encodes CASSIEVRGRGRGGELFF.

This clone was detected a few times. The chain has TRBV5-4 and TRBJ2-7, with 10 nucleotides matching TRBD2. CDR3 length: 17 amino acids. Germline CDR1 reads SGHNT; CDR2 reads YYREEE (reference sequence). V dropped 1 base and J dropped 3; count of bases not matched to a gene: 10. DNA of the CDR3: TGTGCCAGCAGCTTGAAAGAGTTACTAGCGGGGTTCTACGAGCAGTACGTC. This gives the protein CASSLKELLAGFYEQYV.

The V gene is TRBV4-3, the J gene TRBJ1-6, with a possible D match to TRBD1 (5 bases). The V end was cut by 2 bases, the J end by 5 bases, with 13 bases between. Germline V gene data show CDR1 as LGHNA and CDR2 as YSLEER. The CDR3 covers 16 residues. The CDR3 DNA follows: TGCGCCAGCAGCCAACGACCGGCACAGGATAATTCACCCCTCCACTTT. This sequence encodes CASSQRPAQDNSPLHF.

The chain links TRBV2 to TRBJ2-5; the D is unclear. The V end was cut by 6 bases, the J end by 2 bases, with 10 bases between. Germline V gives CDR1 SNHLY, CDR2 FYNNEI. The CDR3 has 13 residues. CDR3: CASRKTGQETQYF. DNA for the CDR3: TGTGCCAGCAGAAAGACGGGTCAAGAGACCCAGTACTTC.

The J gene is TRBJ2-5, the V gene TRBV6-5, with 7 bases fitting TRBD1. V was pared by 6 bases and J by 5 bases, with 12 bases of the junction left unmatched. This CDR3 comprises 15 residues. Germline CDR1 reads MNHEY; CDR2 reads SVGAGI. In DNA form, the CDR3 reads TGTGCCAGCAGCGCGGGCACAACAGGGGACGAGACCCAGTACTTC. Protein product: CASSAGTTGDETQYF.

The gene calls are TRBV2 and TRBJ1-5, with TRBD1 identical over 9 bases. Germline lookup yields CDR1 SNHLY and CDR2 FYNNEI. This CDR3 is 13 amino acids long. J was trimmed by 6 bases and V by 6 bases; bases with no gene match: 3. CDR3 region: CASRQGASQPQHF. The CDR3 coding sequence is TGTGCCAGCAGACAGGGGGCGAGTCAGCCCCAGCATTTT.

The chain carries TRBV9 and TRBJ2-2, with D maybe TRBD2 (6 bases). V lost 4 bases to trimming and J lost 4 bases, with 17 bases between them. CDR3 length equals 16 residues. CDR1 and CDR2 from the germline V gene are SGDLS and YYNGEE. The CDR3: CASSPSSVGGTGELFF. CDR3 DNA sequence: TGTGCCAGCAGCCCCTCGTCAGTGGGAGGCACCGGGGAGCTGTTTTTT.

The genes are TRBV24-1 and TRBJ2-3; 9 bases align to TRBD1. The junction had 5 bases not matched to a gene; V was cut back by 3 bases and J by 2 bases. Germline CDR1 and CDR2: KGHDR and SFDVKD. CDR3 length: 16 amino acids. This CDR3 is CATSDTRDRDTDTQYF. DNA of the CDR3: TGTGCCACCAGTGATACGAGGGACAGGGACACAGATACGCAGTATTTT.

V usage is TRBV3-1 (or the pseudogene TRBV3-2) and J usage is TRBJ1-2; maybe TRBD1 (6 bases). V was pared by 4 bases and J by 1 base, with 13 bases between. This CDR3 is 15 amino acids long. CDR1 and CDR2 (germline): LGHDT, YNNKEL (reference sequence). The CDR3 DNA follows: TGTGCCAGCAGCCCCACGGGCAGGGGTAACTATGGCTACACCTTC. Its translation is CASSPTGRGNYGYTF.

In this sample, this clone turned up once. The chain combines TRBV19 with TRBJ2-6; D may be TRBD2 (5 bases). The CDR3 is 15 residues long. V lost 3 bases and J 4 bases, leaving 10 bases between the germline ends. Germline V gene data show CDR1 as LNHDA and CDR2 as SQIVND (reference sequence). The CDR3 protein is CASSMRVRGANVLTF. The CDR3 bases are TGTGCCAGTAGTATGAGGGTGCGCGGGGCCAACGTCCTGACTTTC.

This clone was counted only a few times. V is TRBV5-1 and J is TRBJ1-2; a weak D match, TRBD1 (5 bases). The CDR3 has 15 residues. Germline V gives CDR1 SGHRS, CDR2 YFSETQ. The V end lost 4 bases, the J end lost 4 bases, and 17 bases lay between the germline ends. The CDR3 spells CASSILGGEFYGYTF. In DNA, the CDR3 is TGCGCCAGCAGCATATTGGGAGGGGAGTTCTATGGCTACACCTTC.

The chain's CDR3 is CAVEGGAITDTQYF. CDR3 nucleotide sequence: TGTGCTGTAGAGGGGGGGGCCATCACAGATACGCAGTATTTT. The rearrangement uses TRBV21-1 and TRBJ2-3; TRBD2 is taken as the D call from the table, unchecked against the DNA. TRBV21-1 is flagged as a pseudogene. The CDR3 is 14 residues long.

This clone was seen just once. V and J are TRBV3-1 (or the pseudogene TRBV3-2) and TRBJ2-1; 11 bases are a match to TRBD2. The CDR3 runs to 16 residues. Germline values: CDR1 LGHDT, CDR2 YNNKEL (reference sequence). The V segment lost 1 base and the J segment 9 bases; nucleotides outside the gene matches: 8. As DNA, the CDR3 is TGTGCCAGCAGCCAAGGAGCTAGCGGGGGGATCGGTGAGCAGTTCTTC. This gives the protein CASSQGASGGIGEQFF.

This chain uses TRBV18 with TRBJ1-1, with D possibly being TRBD1 (5 bases). The CDR3 is 13 residues long. The germline V gene has CDR1 KGHSH and CDR2 LQKENI. Trimming stripped 2 bases from V and 1 base from J, with 5 bases between. CDR3 protein: CASSPGGNTEAFF. In DNA form, the CDR3 reads TGTGCCAGCTCACCAGGGGGGAACACTGAAGCTTTCTTT.

This clone was seen only a few times. The chain joins TRBV5-1 to TRBJ1-2, with 9 positions matching TRBD1. V lost 0 bases and J lost 8; bases outside the gene matches: 5. The germline CDR1 and CDR2 sequences are SGHRS and YFSETQ. The CDR3 contains 14 residues. This chain's CDR3 is CASSLGDRESGYTF. CDR3 nucleotide sequence: TGCGCCAGCAGCTTGGGGGACAGGGAGTCGGGCTACACCTTC.